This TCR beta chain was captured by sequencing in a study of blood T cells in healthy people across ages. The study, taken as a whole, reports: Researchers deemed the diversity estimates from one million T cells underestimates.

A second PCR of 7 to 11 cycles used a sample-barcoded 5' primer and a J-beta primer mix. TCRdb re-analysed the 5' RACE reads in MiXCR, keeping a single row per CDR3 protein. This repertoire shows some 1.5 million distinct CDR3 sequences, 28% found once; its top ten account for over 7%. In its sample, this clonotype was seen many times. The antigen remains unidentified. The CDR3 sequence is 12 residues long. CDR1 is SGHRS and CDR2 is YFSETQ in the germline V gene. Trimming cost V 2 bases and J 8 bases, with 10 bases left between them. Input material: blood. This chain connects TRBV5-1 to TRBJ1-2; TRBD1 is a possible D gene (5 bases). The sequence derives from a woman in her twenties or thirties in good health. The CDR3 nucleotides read TGCGCCAGCAGCTTCGGGACCGACGGCTACACCTTC. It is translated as CASSFGTDGYTF.